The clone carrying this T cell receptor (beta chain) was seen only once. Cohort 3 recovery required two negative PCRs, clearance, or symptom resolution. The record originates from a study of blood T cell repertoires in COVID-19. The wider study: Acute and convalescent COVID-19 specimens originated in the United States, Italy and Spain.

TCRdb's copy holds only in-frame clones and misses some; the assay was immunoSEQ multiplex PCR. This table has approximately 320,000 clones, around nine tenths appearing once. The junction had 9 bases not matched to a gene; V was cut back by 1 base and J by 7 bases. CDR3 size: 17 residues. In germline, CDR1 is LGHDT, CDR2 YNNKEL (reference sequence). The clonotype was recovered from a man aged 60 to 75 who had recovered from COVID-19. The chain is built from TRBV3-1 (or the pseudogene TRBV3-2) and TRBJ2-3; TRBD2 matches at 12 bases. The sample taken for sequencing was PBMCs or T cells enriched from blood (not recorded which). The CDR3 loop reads CASSQATGLAGCNTQYF. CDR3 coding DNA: TGTGCCAGCAGCCAAGCAACCGGACTAGCGGGGTGTAATACGCAGTATTTT.